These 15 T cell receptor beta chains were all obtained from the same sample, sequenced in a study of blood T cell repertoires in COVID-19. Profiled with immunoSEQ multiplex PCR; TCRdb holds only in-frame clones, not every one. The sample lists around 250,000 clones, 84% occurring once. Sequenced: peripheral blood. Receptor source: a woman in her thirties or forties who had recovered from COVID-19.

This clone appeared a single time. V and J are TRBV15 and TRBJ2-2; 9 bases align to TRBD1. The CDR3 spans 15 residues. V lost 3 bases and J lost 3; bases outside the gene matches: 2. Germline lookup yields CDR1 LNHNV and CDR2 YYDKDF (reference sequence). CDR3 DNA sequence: TGTGCCACCAGCAGTGGACAGGGGTACACCGGGGAGCTGTTTTTT. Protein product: CATSSGQGYTGELFF.

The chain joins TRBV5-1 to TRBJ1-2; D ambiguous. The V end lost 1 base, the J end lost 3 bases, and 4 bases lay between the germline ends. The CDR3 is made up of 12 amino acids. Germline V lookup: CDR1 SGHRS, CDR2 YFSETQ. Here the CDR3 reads CASSLTDYGYTF. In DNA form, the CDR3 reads TGCGCCAGCAGCTTGACAGACTATGGCTACACCTTC.

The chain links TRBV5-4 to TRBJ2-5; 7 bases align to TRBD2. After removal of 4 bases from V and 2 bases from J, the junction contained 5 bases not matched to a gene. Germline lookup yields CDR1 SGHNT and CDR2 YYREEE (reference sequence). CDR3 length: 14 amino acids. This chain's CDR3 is CASSDGTNQETQYF. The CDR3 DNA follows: TGTGCCAGCAGCGACGGGACTAATCAAGAGACCCAGTACTTC.

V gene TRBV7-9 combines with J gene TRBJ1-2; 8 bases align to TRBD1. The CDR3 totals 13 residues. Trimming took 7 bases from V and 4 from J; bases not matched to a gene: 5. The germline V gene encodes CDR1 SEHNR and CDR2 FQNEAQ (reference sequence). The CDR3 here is CASNRGMSYGYTF. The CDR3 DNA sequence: TGTGCCAGCAACAGGGGGATGTCCTATGGCTACACCTTC.

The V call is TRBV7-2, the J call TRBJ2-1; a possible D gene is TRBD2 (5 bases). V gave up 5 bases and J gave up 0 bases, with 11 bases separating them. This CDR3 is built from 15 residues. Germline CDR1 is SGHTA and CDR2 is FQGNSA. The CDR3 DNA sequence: TGTGCCAGCAGCCCACAACGGGACTCCTACAATGAGCAGTTCTTC. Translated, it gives CASSPQRDSYNEQFF.

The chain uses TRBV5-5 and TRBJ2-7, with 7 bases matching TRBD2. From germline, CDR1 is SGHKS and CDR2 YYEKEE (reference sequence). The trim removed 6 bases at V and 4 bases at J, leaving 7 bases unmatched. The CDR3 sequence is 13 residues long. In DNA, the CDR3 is TGTGCCAGCACCCATGGGGGGGAGTACGAGCAGTACTTC. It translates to CASTHGGEYEQYF.

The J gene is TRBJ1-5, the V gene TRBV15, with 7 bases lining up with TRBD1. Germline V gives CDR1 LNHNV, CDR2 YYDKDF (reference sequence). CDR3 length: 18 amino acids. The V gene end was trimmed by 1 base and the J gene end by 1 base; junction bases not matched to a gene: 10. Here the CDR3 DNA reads TGTGCCACCAGCAGAGGCAGGGGCAGGGGGAAAAGCAATCAGCCCCAGCATTTT. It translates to CATSRGRGRGKSNQPQHF.

Here the CDR3 DNA reads TGTGCCAGCAGAGATCCACCTCCACCGGACGAGCAGTACTTC. This encodes CASRDPPPPDEQYF. This chain joins TRBV28 and TRBJ2-7; no definite D call. V was clipped by 6 bases and J by 5 bases, with 17 bases between them. The length of the CDR3 is 14 residues. CDR1 and CDR2 (germline): MDHEN, SYDVKM.

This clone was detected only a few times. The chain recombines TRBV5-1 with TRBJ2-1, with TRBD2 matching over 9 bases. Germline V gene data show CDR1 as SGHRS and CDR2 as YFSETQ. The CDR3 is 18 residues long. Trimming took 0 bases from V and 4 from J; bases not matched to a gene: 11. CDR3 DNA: TGCGCCAGCAGCTTGGTGGCTAGCGGGACATATACTTACAATGAGCAGTTCTTC. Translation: CASSLVASGTYTYNEQFF. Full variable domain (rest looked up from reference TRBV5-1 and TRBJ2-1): KAGVTQTPRYLIKTRGQQVTLSCSPISGHRSVSWYQQTPGQGLQFLFEYFSETQRNKGNFPGRFSGRQFSNSRSEMNVSTLELGDSALYLCASSLVASGTYTYNEQFFGPGTRLTVL.

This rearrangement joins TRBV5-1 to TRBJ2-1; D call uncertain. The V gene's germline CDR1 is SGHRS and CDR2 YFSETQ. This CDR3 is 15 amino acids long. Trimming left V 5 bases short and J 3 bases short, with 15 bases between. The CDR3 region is CASRESLLNYNEQFF. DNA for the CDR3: TGCGCCAGCAGGGAGTCACTTCTAAACTACAATGAGCAGTTCTTC.

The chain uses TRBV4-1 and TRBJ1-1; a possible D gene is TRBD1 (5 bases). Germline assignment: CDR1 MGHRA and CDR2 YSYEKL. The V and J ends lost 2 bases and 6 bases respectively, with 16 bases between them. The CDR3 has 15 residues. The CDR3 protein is CASSQSVLGLAEAFF. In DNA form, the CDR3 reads TGCGCCAGCAGCCAATCGGTCTTGGGACTAGCTGAAGCTTTCTTT.

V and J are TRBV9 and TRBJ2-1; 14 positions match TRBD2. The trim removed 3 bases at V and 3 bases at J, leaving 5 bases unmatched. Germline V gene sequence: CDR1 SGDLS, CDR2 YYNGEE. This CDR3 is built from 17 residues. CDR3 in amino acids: CASSARTSGGFYNEQFF. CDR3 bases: TGTGCCAGCAGCGCCCGGACTAGCGGGGGGTTCTACAATGAGCAGTTCTTC.

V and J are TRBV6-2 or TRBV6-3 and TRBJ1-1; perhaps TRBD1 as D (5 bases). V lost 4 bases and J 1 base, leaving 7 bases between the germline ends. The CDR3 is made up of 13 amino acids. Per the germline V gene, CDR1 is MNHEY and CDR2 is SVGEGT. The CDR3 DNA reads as TGTGCCAGCAGTTGGCAGGGGAACACTGAAGCTTTCTTT. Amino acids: CASSWQGNTEAFF.

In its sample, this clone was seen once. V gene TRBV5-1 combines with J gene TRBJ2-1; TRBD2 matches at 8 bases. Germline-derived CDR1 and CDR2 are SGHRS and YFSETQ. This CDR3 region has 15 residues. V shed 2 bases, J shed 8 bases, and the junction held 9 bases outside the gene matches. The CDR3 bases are TGCGCCAGCAGCTTCCGGGGGGGGCCGGTTCATGAGCAGTTCTTC. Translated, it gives CASSFRGGPVHEQFF.

The CDR3 region is CASSDETTGANVLTF. The DNA for the CDR3 is TGTGCCAGCAGTGACGAAACGACAGGGGCCAACGTCCTGACTTTC. The chain combines TRBV6-4 with TRBJ2-6; no firm D call. The CDR3 extends over 15 amino acids. CDR1 MRHNA and CDR2 SNTAGT come from the germline V gene. Trimming stripped 2 bases from V and 4 bases from J, with 9 bases between.